Listed below are T cell receptor beta chains from one sample, sequenced in a study of cytomegalovirus exposure and HLA in healthy donors. Libraries were prepared by immunoSEQ multiplex PCR; TCRdb keeps only in-frame clonotypes and omits some of them. Seen here are approximately 220,000 clones, around 76% observed once, and the top ten hold 0.63%. The source material was PBMCs. The receptors derive from a man aged 18-30 years in good health and CMV-seronegative. CDR3s include the opening cysteine and the closing phenylalanine or tryptophan. Each record gives: clone size, J gene, V gene, D gene, CDR3 DNA, CDR3 protein. The D gene is left open where the match is weak. Rows may omit the clone size; those that give it use once, few, many or a size class.

>few|TRBJ2-7|TRBV29-1|TRBD1
TGCAGCGTTGCCGGGACAGCACCCCGCGAGCAGTACTTC
CSVAGTAPREQYF
>NA|TRBJ2-5|TRBV5-6|NA
TGTGCCAGCAGGGGGGGAGGAAGGCGGGCCCAAGAGACCCAGTACTTC
CASRGGGRRAQETQYF
>few|TRBJ1-2|TRBV19|TRBD1
TGTGCCAGTAGTCTAGGTTGGGGACAGGATGGCTACACCTTC
CASSLGWGQDGYTF
>NA|TRBJ1-1|TRBV1|NA
TGCACCAGCAGCCAGGGCGTGGGGGGTTTGAACACTGAAGCTTTCTTT
CTSSQGVGGLNTEAFF
>NA|TRBJ1-2|TRBV5-1|TRBD1
TGCGCCAGCAGCTCTCGGACAGGGGAGTCTGGCTACACCTTC
CASSSRTGESGYTF
>NA|TRBJ1-1|TRBV5-1|TRBD1
TGCGCCAGCAGCCTCGGAGGGGGCTTTATGAACACTGAAGCTTTCTTT
CASSLGGGFMNTEAFF
>once|TRBJ2-3|TRBV6-1|TRBD2
TGTGCCAGCCTTCTAGCGGGAGGGGGTACGCAGTATTTT
CASLLAGGGTQYF
>NA|TRBJ2-1|TRBV9|TRBD1
TGTGCCAGCAGCGTAGGCTCCCAATCAATAGGGACAGGGGCTAAGCAGTTCTTC
CASSVGSQSIGTGAKQFF
>NA|TRBJ2-1|TRBV2|TRBD2
TGTGCCAGCTCCAATAGCGGGAAAGACAATGAGCAGTTCTTC
CASSNSGKDNEQFF
>NA|TRBJ1-6|TRBV9|NA
TGTGCCAGCAGCCCCTCTTCGACAACCTATAATTCACCCCTCCACTTT
CASSPSSTTYNSPLHF
>NA|TRBJ1-1|TRBV6-5|NA
TGTGCCAGCAGCACAGTGAACACTGAAGCTTTCTTT
CASSTVNTEAFF
>NA|TRBJ2-3|TRBV19|NA
TGTGCCAGTAGTATACAGGGCGGGACCCCCCCAGATACGCAGTATTTT
CASSIQGGTPPDTQYF
>NA|TRBJ2-2|TRBV2|TRBD1
TGTGCCAGCAGTGGTGGGACAGGGATGGCCGGGGAGCTGTTTTTT
CASSGGTGMAGELFF
>NA|TRBJ1-1|TRBV5-4|TRBD1
TGTGCCAGCAGCGTGGCGGACAGGGGCTGGAGCACTGAAGCTTTCTTT
CASSVADRGWSTEAFF
>NA|TRBJ2-2|TRBV30|NA
TGTGCCTGGCAAGGGGCAGTCTGGGAGCTGTTTTTT
CAWQGAVWELFF
>few|TRBJ2-1|TRBV19|TRBD2
TGTGCCAGTAGTAAACGGACTAGCGGGAGTAATGAGCAGTTCTTC
CASSKRTSGSNEQFF
>few|TRBJ2-5|TRBV7-8|TRBD1
TGTGCCAGCAGCTCTTCTTTTGCTACAGGGGGCCGGGGTATGGAGACCCAGTACTTC
CASSSSFATGGRGMETQYF
>NA|TRBJ1-5|TRBV6-5|NA
TGTGCCAGCTCCCGAGCGTGGGGCAATCAGCCCCAGCATTTT
CASSRAWGNQPQHF
>NA|TRBJ1-4|TRBV30|NA
TGTGCCTGGAGTGTACGGGCAGGGCCCGCAACTAATGAAAAACTGTTTTTT
CAWSVRAGPATNEKLFF
>NA|TRBJ2-3|TRBV5-4|TRBD2
TGTGCCAGCAGCTTGCTACTAGCGGGAGTCGATACGCAGTATTTT
CASSLLLAGVDTQYF
>NA|TRBJ2-5|TRBV5-1|TRBD1
TGCGCCAGCAGCCCTAGGACAGGGGAGGCAGAGACCCAGTACTTC
CASSPRTGEAETQYF
>NA|TRBJ2-7|TRBV28|TRBD2
TGTGCCAGCAGCCTTAGCGGGAGTCCCCTCGAGCAGTACTTC
CASSLSGSPLEQYF
>once|TRBJ1-2|TRBV5-6|NA
TGTGCCAGCCAGGGTCCGGGCTATGGCTACACCTTC
CASQGPGYGYTF
>NA|TRBJ2-7|TRBV19|TRBD2
TGTGCCAGTAGCAGTAGCGGGAGTTTCTACGAGCAGTACTTC
CASSSSGSFYEQYF
>NA|TRBJ2-3|TRBV11-2|TRBD2
TGTGCCAGCAGCTTCGGGACTAGCAACCCCACAGATACGCAGTATTTT
CASSFGTSNPTDTQYF
>NA|TRBJ2-2|TRBV27|NA
TGTGCCAGCAGTGGCCAGGACATCACCGGGGAGCTGTTTTTT
CASSGQDITGELFF
>NA|TRBJ2-1|TRBV5-4|NA
TGTGCCAGCACCCACCCCGGCTCCTACAATGAGCAGTTCTTC
CASTHPGSYNEQFF
>NA|TRBJ2-3|TRBV7-3|TRBD2
TGTGCCAGCAGCTTAACGGCGGGGGACTGGGATACGCAGTATTTT
CASSLTAGDWDTQYF
>NA|TRBJ2-1|TRBV6-6|NA
TGTGCCAGCAGTTACAGAGGGATAGATGAGCAGTTCTTC
CASSYRGIDEQFF
>NA|TRBJ1-1|TRBV5-6|NA
TGTGCCAGCAGCTTGGGCGGGAGGAACACTGAAGCTTTCTTT
CASSLGGRNTEAFF
>NA|TRBJ2-7|TRBV4-1|TRBD2
TGCGCCAGCAGCCTCACTAGCGGGACCGACGAGCAGTACTTC
CASSLTSGTDEQYF
>NA|TRBJ2-1|TRBV7-2|TRBD1
TGTGCCAGCAGCATGACAGGGTATAAGCAGTTCTTC
CASSMTGYKQFF
>once|TRBJ2-3|TRBV18|TRBD2
TGTGCCAGCTCCCCTCTAGCGGCACTAACAGATACGCAGTATTTT
CASSPLAALTDTQYF
>NA|TRBJ2-5|TRBV6-1|NA
TGTGCCAGCAGTGAAGCGATTGACAGGGTCGGAGGGGAGACCCAGTACTTC
CASSEAIDRVGGETQYF
>few|TRBJ1-4|TRBV7-9|TRBD1
TGTGCCAGCAGCTTAGGGGCAAGCCCAGGGGGTGAAAAACTGTTTTTT
CASSLGASPGGEKLFF
>once|TRBJ1-5|TRBV19|NA
TGTGCCAGTCGACATAGCAATCAGCCCCAGCATTTT
CASRHSNQPQHF
>NA|TRBJ2-1|TRBV18|TRBD2
TGTGCCAGCTCAACCCTAGCGGGAGGGCTAGGGAATGAGCAGTTCTTC
CASSTLAGGLGNEQFF
>NA|TRBJ2-6|TRBV7-3|NA
TGTGCCAGCAGCTTCAAGCTAACCTCTGGGGCCAACGTCCTGACTTTC
CASSFKLTSGANVLTF
>NA|TRBJ2-7|TRBV19|NA
TGTGCCAGTAGTGGGACTCTTTCCTACGAGCAGTACTTC
CASSGTLSYEQYF
>few|TRBJ2-7|TRBV11-2|NA
TGTGCCAGCAGCTTAGGACGTGGACAAATCTACGAGCAGTACTTC
CASSLGRGQIYEQYF
>NA|TRBJ1-1|TRBV7-3|NA
TGTGCCAGCAGCTTAAGCGGGCAACCCACTGAAGCTTTCTTT
CASSLSGQPTEAFF
>few|TRBJ1-6|TRBV28|NA
TGTGCCAGCAGTGGGGACCTGGGGGCGTTTCAATCACCCCTCCACTTT
CASSGDLGAFQSPLHF
>NA|TRBJ2-7|TRBV19|TRBD2
TGTGCCAGTAGACCCATAGCCGGGACTAGCCCGGGAGAGCAGTACTTC
CASRPIAGTSPGEQYF
>NA|TRBJ1-1|TRBV7-6|TRBD1
TGTGCCAGCAGCTCCCGGGCAGGGGGATTGAACACTGAAGCTTTCTTT
CASSSRAGGLNTEAFF